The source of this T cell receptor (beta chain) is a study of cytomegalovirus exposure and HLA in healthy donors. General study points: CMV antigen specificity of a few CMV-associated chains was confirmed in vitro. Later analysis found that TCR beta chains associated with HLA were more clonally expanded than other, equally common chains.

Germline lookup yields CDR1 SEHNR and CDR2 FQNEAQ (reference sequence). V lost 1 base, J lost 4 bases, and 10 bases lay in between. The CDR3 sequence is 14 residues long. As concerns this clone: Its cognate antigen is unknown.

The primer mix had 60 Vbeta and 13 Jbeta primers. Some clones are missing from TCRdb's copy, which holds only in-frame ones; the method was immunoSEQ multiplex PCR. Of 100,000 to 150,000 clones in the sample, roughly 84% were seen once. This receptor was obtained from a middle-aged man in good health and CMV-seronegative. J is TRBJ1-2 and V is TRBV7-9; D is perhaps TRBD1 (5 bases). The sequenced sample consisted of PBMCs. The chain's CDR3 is CASSLGGVFYGYTF. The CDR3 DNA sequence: TGTGCCAGCAGCTTAGGGGGGGTATTCTATGGCTACACCTTC.